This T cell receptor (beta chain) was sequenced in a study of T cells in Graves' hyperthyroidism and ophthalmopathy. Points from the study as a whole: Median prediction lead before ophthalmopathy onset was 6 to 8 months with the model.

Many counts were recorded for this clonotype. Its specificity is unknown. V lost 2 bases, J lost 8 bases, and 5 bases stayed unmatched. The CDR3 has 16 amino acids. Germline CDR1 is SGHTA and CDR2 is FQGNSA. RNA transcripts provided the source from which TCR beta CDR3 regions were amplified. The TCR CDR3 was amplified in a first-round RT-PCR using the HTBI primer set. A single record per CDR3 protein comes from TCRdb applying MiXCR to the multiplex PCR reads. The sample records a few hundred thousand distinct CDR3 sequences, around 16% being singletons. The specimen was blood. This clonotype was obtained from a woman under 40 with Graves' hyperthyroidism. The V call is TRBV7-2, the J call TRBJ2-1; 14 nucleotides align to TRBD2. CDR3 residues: CASSLLGLAGDDEQFF. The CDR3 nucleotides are TGTGCCAGCAGCTTATTGGGACTAGCGGGAGACGATGAGCAGTTCTTC.